This entry lists 9 T cell receptor beta chains sequenced from one sample in a study of identical twins. TCRdb reanalysed the 5' RACE reads using MiXCR and keeps one entry per CDR3 protein. In the table there are 400,000 to 600,000 distinct CDR3 sequences, around 22% of which are singletons. These records were also assigned to another study, of yellow fever vaccine responses in identical twins.

What was sequenced was CD4+ T cells sorted from blood. The origin of the receptors is a woman under 30 in good health.

This clonotype was picked up a small number of times. The gene calls are TRBV12-3 or TRBV12-4 and TRBJ2-2; 8 nucleotides line up with TRBD2. The CDR3 is made up of 15 amino acids. V lost 2 bases and J lost 8; bases outside the gene matches: 7. The chain's CDR3 is CASSLSLAGKGELFF. DNA of the CDR3: TGTGCCAGCAGTTTATCCCTAGCGGGCAAGGGGGAGCTGTTTTTT.

This clonotype was seen a handful of times. V gene TRBV20-1 combines with J gene TRBJ2-1; D is uncertain. Trimming removed 4 bases from V and 4 bases from J, with 17 bases in between. The germline V gene encodes CDR1 DFQATT and CDR2 SNEGSKA (reference sequence). This CDR3 has 15 residues. CDR3 nucleotide sequence: TGCAGTGCTACCAAAGAACTGAGGTCGTACAATGAGCAGTTCTTC. It specifies CSATKELRSYNEQFF.

This chain connects TRBV7-9 to TRBJ2-5; D gene ambiguous. This CDR3 comprises 13 residues. The V end lost 2 bases, the J end lost 5 bases, and 9 bases lay between the germline ends. CDR1 and CDR2 from the germline V gene are SEHNR and FQNEAQ (reference sequence). CDR3 region: CASSLRLRETQYF. The CDR3 DNA sequence: TGTGCCAGCAGCTTACGACTTCGGGAGACCCAGTACTTC.

This clonotype was recorded at least ten times. J is TRBJ2-5 and V is TRBV12-3 or TRBV12-4; 10 bases map to TRBD2. J lost 4 bases, V lost 5 bases, and 4 bases had no gene match. The CDR3 extends over 14 amino acids. The DNA for the CDR3 is TGTGCCAGCAGTCCTAGCGGGGGTGGAGAGACCCAGTACTTC. Translation gives CASSPSGGGETQYF.

The rearrangement links TRBV24-1 to TRBJ2-3; the match to TRBD2 covers 15 bases. V shed 7 bases, J shed 2 bases, and the junction held 6 bases outside the gene matches. The CDR3 is 17 residues long. The germline V gene has CDR1 KGHDR and CDR2 SFDVKD. CDR3: CATSLGLAGGSTDTQYF. The CDR3 bases are TGTGCCACCAGCCTGGGACTAGCGGGGGGCTCCACAGATACGCAGTATTTT.

The chain recombines TRBV9 with TRBJ1-1, with D unclear. The V and J ends lost 0 bases and 4 bases respectively, with 16 bases between them. The germline V gene has CDR1 SGDLS and CDR2 YYNGEE. The CDR3 has 16 amino acids. CDR3 amino acids: CASSVVGSPLSTEAFF. The CDR3 DNA is TGTGCCAGCAGCGTAGTGGGCAGTCCTTTGAGCACTGAAGCTTTCTTT.

This clonotype showed up just a few times. The V and J genes are TRBV20-1 and TRBJ2-4; a weak D match, TRBD1 (5 bases). This CDR3 contains 13 residues. V dropped 0 bases and J dropped 10 bases, with 13 bases sitting between them. Germline assignment: CDR1 DFQATT and CDR2 SNEGSKA (reference sequence). The CDR3 DNA follows: TGCAGTGCTAGAGATCCAGGACAAAGAATTCAGTACTTC. Translated: CSARDPGQRIQYF.

This clonotype was detected only a few times. The rearrangement joins TRBV12-3 or TRBV12-4 to TRBJ1-2, with 7 positions matching TRBD1. CDR3 size: 14 residues. V lost 4 bases and J lost 8; bases outside the gene matches: 10. CDR3 protein: CASSSTTGTGGYTF. CDR3 nucleotides: TGTGCCAGCAGTTCCACGACAGGGACGGGAGGCTACACCTTC.

This rearrangement joins TRBV28 to TRBJ1-6, with TRBD1 identical over 8 bases. The CDR3 has 13 amino acids. In germline, CDR1 is MDHEN, CDR2 SYDVKM. The trim removed 11 bases at V and 8 bases at J, leaving 8 bases unmatched. The CDR3 sequence is CAGNRGIDSPLHF. The CDR3 nucleotides are TGTGCCGGCAACAGGGGGATTGATTCACCCCTCCACTTT.